Each of the 25 T cell receptor beta chains below was sequenced from the same sample in a study of tissue T cells after allogeneic stem cell transplantation. Data came from immunoSEQ multiplex PCR; TCRdb stores just in-frame clones and leaves some out. The sample lists around 6,600 clones, nearly 70% occurring once. Sequencing was performed on tissue from the stomach, taken at autopsy. Source of these receptors: a woman between 18 and 55 years old with breast cancer.

The chain links TRBV29-1 to TRBJ1-5, with D maybe TRBD1 (6 bases). CDR3 size: 13 residues. Trimming shortened V by 6 bases and J by 9 bases, and 18 bases separated the two germline ends. From germline, CDR1 is SQVTM and CDR2 ANQGSEA. CDR3 coding DNA: TGCAGCGTGGGGTGGGACAATTCTCGGCCCCAGCATTTT. It yields the protein CSVGWDNSRPQHF.

The chain is built from TRBV19 and TRBJ1-5, with 12 bases fitting TRBD1. The trim removed 4 bases at V and 6 bases at J, leaving 7 bases unmatched. Germline V gene sequence: CDR1 LNHDA, CDR2 SQIVND (reference sequence). The CDR3 loop spans 16 amino acids. As DNA, the CDR3 is TGTGCCAGTAGTAAAAAGGGACAGGGGGCAGGTCAGCCCCAGCATTTT. This codes for CASSKKGQGAGQPQHF. The full variable domain, completed using reference TRBV19 and TRBJ1-5, is DGGITQSPKYLFRKEGQNVTLSCEQNLNHDAMYWYRQDPGQGLRLIYYSQIVNDFQKGDIAEGYSVSREKKESFPLTVTSAQKNPTAFYLCASSKKGQGAGQPQHFGDGTRLSIL.

The genes are TRBV19 and TRBJ1-5; 7 bases line up with TRBD1. The CDR3 runs 14 residues. J gave up 4 bases and V 4 bases, and 4 bases lay outside the gene matches. The germline V gene has CDR1 LNHDA and CDR2 SQIVND (reference sequence). The CDR3 protein is CASSRQGRNQPQHF. CDR3 DNA sequence: TGTGCCAGTAGTAGACAGGGAAGGAATCAGCCCCAGCATTTT.

The chain carries TRBV5-1 and TRBJ2-5; possibly TRBD2 for D (6 bases). This CDR3 region has 12 residues. V was pared by 8 bases and J by 3 bases, with 11 bases between. Germline V CDR1 and CDR2: SGHRS, YFSETQ. CDR3 coding DNA: TGCGCCAGGGCGGAGGGGAAAGAGACCCAGTACTTC. It yields the protein CARAEGKETQYF.

The chain carries TRBV6-4 and TRBJ2-6; D is unresolved. Between the trimmed V and J ends, which lost 3 bases and 0 bases, there was a span of 12 bases. The CDR3 has 17 residues. Germline V gene lookup returns CDR1 MRHNA and CDR2 SNTAGT. The CDR3 region is CASSEIGPGSGANVLTF. The CDR3 DNA follows: TGTGCCAGCAGTGAAATTGGACCGGGCTCTGGGGCCAACGTCCTGACTTTC.

The chain recombines TRBV6-5 with TRBJ2-1; 12 bases are shared with TRBD2. The CDR3 loop spans 15 amino acids. Germline CDR1 reads MNHEY; CDR2 reads SVGAGI. V lost 10 bases to trimming and J lost 5 bases; unmatched junction nucleotides: 9. The DNA of the CDR3 is TGTGCCACCCCGACTAGCGGGAGTTGTCACAATGAGCAGTTCTTC. Its protein is CATPTSGSCHNEQFF.

The chain joins TRBV5-4 to TRBJ2-1, with 7 positions matching TRBD2. With 3 bases clipped from V and 6 bases from J, the junction kept 6 bases outside the gene matches. Germline V gene data show CDR1 as SGHNT and CDR2 as YYREEE (reference sequence). CDR3 length: 14 residues. CDR3 amino acids: CASSSGLDFNEQFF. CDR3 sequence (DNA): TGTGCCAGCAGCTCCGGACTAGATTTCAATGAGCAGTTCTTC. Using reference TRBV5-4 and TRBJ2-1 for the parts outside the CDR3, the full variable domain is ETGVTQSPTHLIKTRGQQVTLRCSSQSGHNTVSWYQQALGQGPQFIFQYYREEENGRGNFPPRFSGLQFPNYSSELNVNALELDDSALYLCASSSGLDFNEQFFGPGTRLTVL.

This chain links TRBV6-2 or TRBV6-3 with TRBJ1-5; unclear D gene. Germline-derived CDR1 and CDR2 are MNHEY and SVGEGT. CDR3 length equals 14 residues. V was trimmed by 1 base and J by 4 bases, leaving 8 bases between them. The CDR3 sequence is CASSYWPENQPQHF. Written as DNA, the CDR3 is TGTGCCAGCAGTTACTGGCCAGAGAATCAGCCCCAGCATTTT.

The rearrangement uses TRBV24-1 and TRBJ2-3; TRBD2 matches 9 bases. The CDR3 runs to 17 residues. V was pared by 3 bases and J by 0 bases, with 6 bases of the junction left unmatched. Germline CDR1 KGHDR, CDR2 SFDVKD. The CDR3 here is CATSDPGLAHSTDTQYF. The CDR3 coding sequence is TGTGCCACCAGTGATCCGGGACTAGCCCATAGCACAGATACGCAGTATTTT.

The gene calls are TRBV7-3 and TRBJ2-5; TRBD1 is a possible D gene (6 bases). This CDR3 contains 14 residues. V dropped 4 bases and J dropped 5 bases, with 14 bases sitting between them. CDR1 SGHTA and CDR2 FQGTGA come from the germline V gene. CDR3 loop: CASSSSGVGETQYF. CDR3 DNA: TGTGCCAGCAGCTCCTCAGGGGTTGGGGAGACCCAGTACTTC.

This clone was observed a few times. V gene TRBV19 combines with J gene TRBJ1-5, with 7 bases aligning to TRBD1. Germline CDR1 and CDR2: LNHDA and SQIVND (reference sequence). V gave up 8 bases and J gave up 4 bases; unmatched junction bases: 8. CDR3 length equals 14 residues. This CDR3 is CASVRTGVNQPQHF. DNA of the CDR3: TGTGCCAGTGTACGGACAGGCGTAAATCAGCCCCAGCATTTT.

This clone was seen only a few times. This chain joins TRBV19 and TRBJ2-7; unclear D gene. Germline V lookup: CDR1 LNHDA, CDR2 SQIVND (reference sequence). V lost 2 bases and J lost 6, with 5 bases in between. This CDR3 contains 11 residues. This CDR3 is CASSILGEQYF. The CDR3 region has the DNA TGTGCCAGTAGTATACTAGGCGAGCAGTACTTC. The full variable domain, rest sourced from reference TRBV19 and TRBJ2-7, is DGGITQSPKYLFRKEGQNVTLSCEQNLNHDAMYWYRQDPGQGLRLIYYSQIVNDFQKGDIAEGYSVSREKKESFPLTVTSAQKNPTAFYLCASSILGEQYFGPGTRLTVT.

V usage is TRBV4-3 and J usage is TRBJ2-1; 14 nucleotides agree with TRBD2. The CDR3 is 17 residues long. Trimming took 4 bases from V and 0 from J; bases not matched to a gene: 2. CDR1 is LGHNA, CDR2 YSLEER, per germline. CDR3 region: CASSPGTSGGSYNEQFF. CDR3 nucleotides: TGCGCCAGCAGCCCTGGGACTAGCGGGGGCTCCTACAATGAGCAGTTCTTC.

In this sample, this clone turned up a few times. The chain carries TRBV7-9 and TRBJ2-1; TRBD2 is a possible D gene (5 bases). The V gene lost 3 bases and the J gene lost 6 bases, with 12 bases spanning the gap. Germline CDR1 reads SEHNR; CDR2 reads FQNEAQ (reference sequence). The CDR3 is made up of 14 amino acids. The CDR3 DNA follows: TGTGCCAGCAGCTTTGTTGAGGGATTCAATGAGCAGTTCTTC. It translates to CASSFVEGFNEQFF.

This clone was detected a few times. The gene calls are TRBV18 and TRBJ1-3; no clear D. CDR3 length: 15 residues. Germline V lookup: CDR1 KGHSH, CDR2 LQKENI. V lost 6 bases to trimming and J lost 1 base, with 13 bases between them. The CDR3 sequence is CASSAARGSGNTIYF. As DNA, the CDR3 is TGTGCCAGCTCGGCTGCTAGAGGTTCTGGAAACACCATATATTTT.

The rearrangement uses TRBV6-4 and TRBJ2-1, with TRBD2 matching 10 bases. The CDR3 loop spans 16 amino acids. The V gene end was trimmed by 0 bases and the J gene end by 3 bases; junction bases not matched to a gene: 2. In germline, CDR1 is MRHNA, CDR2 SNTAGT. The CDR3 loop reads CASSDSLAGDYNEQFF. CDR3 coding DNA: TGTGCCAGCAGTGACTCGCTAGCGGGAGACTACAATGAGCAGTTCTTC.

The genes are TRBV5-1 and TRBJ2-5, with 10 bases lining up with TRBD2. The CDR3 has 15 amino acids. V lost 0 bases to trimming and J lost 1 base; unmatched junction nucleotides: 0. In germline, CDR1 is SGHRS, CDR2 YFSETQ. This CDR3 reads CASSLGTSGQETQYF. The DNA of the CDR3 is TGCGCCAGCAGCTTGGGGACTAGCGGCCAAGAGACCCAGTACTTC. Looking up the rest from reference TRBV5-1 and TRBJ2-5 gives the full variable domain: KAGVTQTPRYLIKTRGQQVTLSCSPISGHRSVSWYQQTPGQGLQFLFEYFSETQRNKGNFPGRFSGRQFSNSRSEMNVSTLELGDSALYLCASSLGTSGQETQYFGPGTRLLVL.

The V gene is TRBV6-2 or TRBV6-3, the J gene TRBJ1-1; no clear D. The germline V and J ends were trimmed by 4 bases and 8 bases, with 11 bases remaining between them. Per the germline V gene, CDR1 is MNHEY and CDR2 is SVGEGT. The CDR3 has 12 residues. The CDR3 loop is CASSSPAQEAFF. DNA of the CDR3: TGTGCCAGCAGTTCCCCGGCGCAGGAAGCTTTCTTT.

The rearrangement joins TRBV30 to TRBJ2-3; 14 bases line up with TRBD2. The germline gives CDR1 GTSNPN, CDR2 SVGIG (reference sequence). The V segment lost 2 bases and the J segment 3 bases; nucleotides outside the gene matches: 4. The CDR3 spans 16 residues. CDR3 nucleotide sequence: TGTGCCTGGAGTAGACTAGCGGGGGGGCGGACAGATACGCAGTATTTT. Its translation is CAWSRLAGGRTDTQYF.

J is TRBJ2-7 and V is TRBV7-9; a possible D gene is TRBD2 (5 bases). Germline-derived CDR1 and CDR2 are SEHNR and FQNEAQ (reference sequence). Deletions cut 1 base from V and 1 base from J, with 23 bases between. The CDR3 is made up of 19 amino acids. The CDR3 loop reads CASSLVLRRGHPLSYEQYF. CDR3 sequence (DNA): TGTGCCAGCAGCTTAGTTCTCCGTCGGGGTCACCCTTTATCCTACGAGCAGTACTTC.

This clone appeared once. The genes are TRBV5-6 and TRBJ2-2, with 8 positions matching TRBD1. Germline assignment: CDR1 SGHDT and CDR2 YYEEEE. The V gene end was trimmed by 3 bases and the J gene end by 6 bases; junction bases not matched to a gene: 4. The CDR3 extends over 14 amino acids. The DNA of the CDR3 is TGTGCCAGCAGCTATTCAGGGGGCCCCGGGGAGCTGTTTTTT. Encoded protein: CASSYSGGPGELFF.

This chain links TRBV9 with TRBJ2-5, with 9 positions matching TRBD2. The CDR3 spans 15 residues. Germline lookup yields CDR1 SGDLS and CDR2 YYNGEE. V gave up 2 bases and J gave up 5 bases; unmatched junction bases: 7. The CDR3 sequence: CASSVSSGRPETQYF. The CDR3 bases are TGTGCCAGCAGCGTCTCCAGCGGGAGGCCGGAGACCCAGTACTTC.

The CDR3 protein is CASSLGYGYTF. In DNA, the CDR3 is TGTGCCAGCAGCTTGGGGTATGGCTACACCTTC. V is TRBV13 and J is TRBJ1-2; D gene ambiguous. Per the germline V gene, CDR1 is PRHDT and CDR2 is FYEKMQ (reference sequence). This CDR3 is 11 amino acids long. Trimming shortened V by 3 bases and J by 5 bases, and 4 bases separated the two germline ends.

This clone was detected a few times. The genes are TRBV11-3 and TRBJ1-1; D possibly corresponds to TRBD1 (5 bases). The CDR3 sequence is 14 residues long. Germline CDR1 and CDR2: SGHNT and YENEEA. V dropped 0 bases and J dropped 6 bases, with 11 bases sitting between them. CDR3 sequence reads: CASSLDGGNAEAFF. The DNA for the CDR3 is TGTGCCAGCAGCTTAGACGGGGGTAACGCTGAAGCTTTCTTT.

The V call is TRBV7-2, the J call TRBJ2-1; TRBD2 matches 13 bases. The CDR3 contains 15 residues. Germline CDR1 SGHTA, CDR2 FQGNSA. Trimming at V came to 5 bases and at J to 7 bases, leaving 5 bases not matched to a gene. DNA for the CDR3: TGTGCCAGCAGCCAAGGACTAGCGGGAGTAAATGAGCAGTTCTTC. Translated, it gives CASSQGLAGVNEQFF.